A selection of T cell receptor beta chains follows, all from one sample in a study of blood T cell repertoires in COVID-19. The protocol was immunoSEQ multiplex PCR, while the TCRdb copy is restricted to in-frame clones and leaves out a portion. The sample comprises under 200,000 clones, 84% of which are singletons, and around 14% rests with the top ten. Material for sequencing was peripheral blood. Receptors originate from a man aged 30-40 years with active or convalescent COVID-19. Each CDR3 is given with its conserved first and last residue. The D gene is left open where the match is weak. Clone size is stated in some rows and not others, as once, few, many or a class when expanded.

V	size	J	D	CDR3	DNA
TRBV6-5	NA	TRBJ1-1	NA	CASSYQRRVNTEAFF	TGTGCCAGCAGTTACCAGAGGAGAGTGAACACTGAAGCTTTCTTT
TRBV15	NA	TRBJ2-5	TRBD2	CATSRTGLAGVGETQYF	TGTGCCACCAGCAGAACGGGACTAGCGGGGGTCGGTGAGACCCAGTACTTC
TRBV5-3	once	TRBJ2-1	TRBD2	CARSCRLAGGPSSYNEQFF	TGTGCCAGAAGCTGTAGACTAGCGGGGGGCCCGAGCTCCTACAATGAGCAGTTCTTC
TRBV13	NA	TRBJ1-6	NA	CASSGPASSPLHF	TGTGCCAGCAGCGGTCCCGCTAGCTCACCCCTCCACTTT
TRBV28	NA	TRBJ2-2	TRBD1	CASSPTLRQGIGELFF	TGTGCCAGCAGTCCAACCTTGCGACAGGGGATCGGGGAGCTGTTTTTT
TRBV11-2	NA	TRBJ1-2	TRBD1	CASSQGTAYGYTF	TGTGCCAGCAGCCAGGGGACAGCCTATGGCTACACCTTC
TRBV7-2	NA	TRBJ2-1	TRBD1	CASSLGQLFNEQFF	TGTGCCAGCAGCTTGGGACAGCTGTTCAATGAGCAGTTCTTC
TRBV6-1	NA	TRBJ1-2	NA	CASSEVGGGDYGYTF	TGTGCCAGCAGTGAAGTAGGAGGGGGGGACTATGGCTACACCTTC
TRBV7-8	NA	TRBJ1-3	NA	CASSSQSGDRNTIYF	TGTGCCAGCAGCTCTCAGTCAGGGGACCGAAACACCATATATTTT
TRBV3-1/TRBV3-2	NA	TRBJ1-1	NA	CASSQGPFKAFF	TGTGCCAGCAGCCAGGGGCCCTTTAAAGCTTTCTTT
TRBV27	NA	TRBJ2-1	TRBD2	CASSLPPGLAVYNEQFF	TGTGCCAGCAGTTTACCACCGGGACTAGCGGTCTACAATGAGCAGTTCTTC
TRBV5-8	NA	TRBJ2-2	NA	CASSFRTGELFF	TGTGCCAGCAGCTTTCGGACCGGGGAGCTGTTTTTT
TRBV5-1	NA	TRBJ2-2	NA	CASSVLGHMNTGELFF	TGCGCCAGCAGCGTGCTGGGACATATGAACACCGGGGAGCTGTTTTTT
TRBV10-1	NA	TRBJ1-2	NA	CASSEQPNYGYTF	TGCGCCAGCAGTGAACAGCCTAACTATGGCTACACCTTC
TRBV11-2	NA	TRBJ1-2	TRBD1	CASSQDRVYGYTF	TGTGCCAGCAGCCAGGACAGGGTCTATGGCTACACCTTC
TRBV2	NA	TRBJ1-2	TRBD1	CASSRDQKGQGRDYGYTF	TGTGCCAGCAGCCGAGATCAAAAAGGACAGGGACGGGACTATGGCTACACCTTC
TRBV19	NA	TRBJ2-7	TRBD1	CASSIPTLGRGQGEQYF	TGTGCCAGTAGTATCCCAACCCTTGGTAGGGGGCAGGGAGAGCAGTACTTC
TRBV6-1	NA	TRBJ2-1	NA	CASSDRGYNEQFF	TGTGCCAGCAGTGATAGAGGATACAATGAGCAGTTCTTC
TRBV11-3	once	TRBJ2-7	TRBD2	CASSLDFSPGLADYEQYF	TGTGCCAGCAGCTTAGATTTTTCACCGGGACTAGCGGACTACGAGCAGTACTTC
TRBV2	NA	TRBJ2-3	TRBD2	CASSVVIAGGADTQYF	TGTGCCAGCAGTGTTGTGATAGCGGGAGGAGCAGATACGCAGTATTTT
TRBV19	NA	TRBJ2-3	NA	CASMRGISTDTQYF	TGTGCCAGTATGCGAGGAATCAGCACAGATACGCAGTATTTT
TRBV27	NA	TRBJ1-2	TRBD1	CASSSGQGRLLTGGYTF	TGTGCCAGCAGTTCGGGACAGGGGCGCCTCCTGACGGGAGGCTACACCTTC
TRBV6-2/TRBV6-3	few	TRBJ2-7	NA	CASRYGDIRNEQYF	TGTGCCAGCAGGTACGGGGACATAAGGAATGAGCAGTACTTC
TRBV27	many	TRBJ1-6	NA	CASSLSGVRSPLHF	TGTGCCAGCAGTTTATCCGGGGTTCGGTCACCCCTCCACTTT
TRBV4-1	NA	TRBJ1-5	NA	CASSQAGSNQPQHF	TGCGCCAGCAGCCAAGCAGGGAGCAATCAGCCCCAGCATTTT
TRBV5-1	NA	TRBJ1-2	TRBD1	CASSLGQGRAGYTF	TGCGCCAGCAGCTTGGGACAGGGCAGGGCTGGCTACACCTTC
TRBV29-1	NA	TRBJ1-2	NA	CSGRDSGHYGYTF	TGCAGCGGGCGGGACTCCGGGCACTATGGCTACACCTTC
TRBV9	NA	TRBJ2-1	NA	CASSPRGNNEQFF	TGTGCCAGCAGCCCTCGAGGAAACAATGAGCAGTTCTTC
TRBV5-6	NA	TRBJ1-2	TRBD1	CASSYPPGQGAGGYTF	TGTGCCAGCAGCTACCCCCCCGGACAGGGGGCAGGTGGCTACACCTTC
TRBV6-6	NA	TRBJ1-2	TRBD1	CASIRGQGAKGYTF	TGTGCCAGCATTAGGGGACAGGGGGCGAAAGGCTACACCTTC
TRBV5-1	NA	TRBJ1-6	NA	CASSLEDKKSPSLHF	TGCGCCAGCAGCTTGGAGGACAAGAAGTCGCCGAGCCTCCACTTT
TRBV7-9	NA	TRBJ1-2	TRBD1	CASSAGTGAYGYTF	TGTGCCAGCAGCGCCGGGACAGGGGCATATGGCTACACCTTC
TRBV28	NA	TRBJ2-4	TRBD1	CASSPRDRQNIQYF	TGTGCCAGCAGTCCCCGGGACAGACAAAACATTCAGTACTTC
TRBV6-5	NA	TRBJ2-1	NA	CASRGLYNEQFF	TGTGCCAGCAGGGGCTTGTACAATGAGCAGTTCTTC
TRBV27	NA	TRBJ2-5	NA	CASSFGTSPSGETQYF	TGTGCCAGCAGTTTCGGGACTTCTCCCAGCGGGGAGACCCAGTACTTC
TRBV19	NA	TRBJ1-2	TRBD1	CASSLGQGIYGYTF	TGTGCCAGTAGTCTCGGACAGGGGATCTATGGCTACACCTTC
TRBV30	NA	TRBJ2-1	NA	CAWELGEGNEQFF	TGTGCCTGGGAGCTCGGGGAAGGCAATGAGCAGTTCTTC
TRBV9	once	TRBJ1-2	TRBD1	CASSPKGTGKGYTF	TGTGCCAGCAGCCCGAAGGGGACAGGGAAGGGCTACACCTTC
TRBV7-2	NA	TRBJ1-1	NA	CASTQGETEAFF	TGTGCCAGCACCCAGGGCGAGACTGAAGCTTTCTTT
TRBV25-1	once	TRBJ2-5	NA	CASNSGYQETQYF	TGTGCCAGCAACTCAGGGTACCAAGAGACCCAGTACTTC
TRBV30	NA	TRBJ1-3	TRBD1	CAWSVAGGGNTIYF	TGTGCCTGGAGTGTTGCAGGGGGTGGAAACACCATATATTTT
TRBV21-1	NA	TRBJ1-2	NA	CASSKGTGVPNYGYTF	TGTGCCAGCAGCAAAGGGACAGGGGTCCCTAACTATGGCTACACCTTC
TRBV7-9	NA	TRBJ2-6	TRBD2	CASSSGGAGANVLTF	TGTGCCAGCAGCTCGGGAGGCGCTGGGGCCAACGTCCTGACTTTC
TRBV19	NA	TRBJ2-3	TRBD1	CASSTGTASTDTQYF	TGTGCCAGTAGTACCGGGACAGCGAGCACAGATACGCAGTATTTT
TRBV27	NA	TRBJ2-1	TRBD2	CASRPPGLAADNEQFF	TGTGCCAGCCGGCCCCCGGGACTAGCGGCCGACAATGAGCAGTTCTTC